Presented here are 20 T cell receptor beta chains from one specimen sequenced in a study of blood T cell repertoires in COVID-19. TCRdb's table, derived via immunoSEQ multiplex PCR, lists solely in-frame clones and lacks some. The table includes 300,000 to 450,000 clones, less than 85% detected once. The sequenced material came from peripheral blood. Every receptor here comes from a woman under 30 with acute or convalescent COVID-19.

This clone was seen at least ten times. This rearrangement joins TRBV3-1 (or the pseudogene TRBV3-2) to TRBJ1-2; unclear D gene. The CDR3 totals 16 residues. V gave up 4 bases and J gave up 0 bases, with 15 bases separating them. Germline CDR1 LGHDT, CDR2 YNNKEL (reference sequence). This chain's CDR3 is CASSRTLVGANYGYTF. The CDR3 DNA follows: TGTGCCAGCAGCCGCACATTGGTAGGAGCTAACTATGGCTACACCTTC.

This clone was picked up one time. The genes are TRBV10-3 and TRBJ2-3, with 7 bases fitting TRBD1. Germline V gene data show CDR1 as ENHRY and CDR2 as SYGVKD. V trimming: 3 bases; J trimming: 5 bases; junction bases outside the gene matches: 8. The CDR3 runs to 15 residues. The CDR3 DNA reads as TGTGCCATCAGTGATAATACAGGGGCGGAAGATACGCAGTATTTT. Its translation: CAISDNTGAEDTQYF.

The chain employs TRBV9 and TRBJ1-1; D unresolved. The CDR3 runs to 13 residues. Per the germline V gene, CDR1 is SGDLS and CDR2 is YYNGEE. V gave up 0 bases and J gave up 8 bases, with 11 bases separating them. The CDR3 nucleotides are TGTGCCAGCAGCGTAGCTTTGGGAGGCGAAGCTTTCTTT. Amino acids: CASSVALGGEAFF.

This clone appeared a single time. The V and J genes are TRBV19 and TRBJ2-7, with TRBD1 as a possible D gene (5 bases). The length of the CDR3 is 14 residues. The ends were cut back, 1 base at V and 4 bases at J, with 11 bases in the middle. Germline CDR1 is LNHDA and CDR2 is SQIVND (reference sequence). The CDR3 DNA reads as TGTGCCAGTAGTATAGGCAGGGATTCGTACGAGCAGTACTTC. Its translation: CASSIGRDSYEQYF.

V and J are TRBV4-1 and TRBJ2-2; D is perhaps TRBD2 (6 bases). From germline, CDR1 is MGHRA and CDR2 YSYEKL. The CDR3 runs to 15 residues. The V end lost 4 bases, the J end lost 3 bases, and 12 bases lay between the germline ends. As DNA, the CDR3 is TGCGCCAGCAGCCTCCTGGGAGGCTACACCGGGGAGCTGTTTTTT. Its translation: CASSLLGGYTGELFF.

This clone was observed once. V gene TRBV5-8 combines with J gene TRBJ1-2; the D gene is possibly TRBD1 (6 bases). The CDR3 is 14 amino acids. V dropped 4 bases and J dropped 5 bases, with 15 bases sitting between them. CDR1 is SGHTS, CDR2 YDEGEE, per germline. The CDR3 sequence is CASSPTGQTYGYTF. The CDR3, as DNA: TGTGCCAGCAGCCCAACGGGACAAACATATGGCTACACCTTC.

The CDR3 sequence: CASSFPSDTQYF. CDR3 in DNA: TGTGCCAGCAGTTTCCCCTCAGATACGCAGTATTTT. The chain joins TRBV12-3 or TRBV12-4 to TRBJ2-3; D remains ambiguous. The V end lost 3 bases, the J end lost 4 bases, and 5 bases lay between the germline ends. This CDR3 has 12 amino acids.

This sequence joins TRBV6-5 and TRBJ2-1; no definite D call. This CDR3 contains 13 residues. V lost 1 base to trimming and J lost 6 bases, with 7 bases between them. The germline gives CDR1 MNHEY, CDR2 SVGAGI. The CDR3 reads CASSYYRSNEQFF. CDR3 DNA sequence: TGTGCCAGCAGTTACTATCGGTCCAATGAGCAGTTCTTC.

V usage is TRBV5-6 and J usage is TRBJ1-1; a weak D match, TRBD1 (5 bases). The germline gives CDR1 SGHDT, CDR2 YYEEEE. V was pared by 3 bases and J by 1 base, with 16 bases between. This CDR3 comprises 16 residues. In nucleotides, the CDR3 is TGTGCCAGCAGCTCATGGGTGGGGACTGGGAACACTGAAGCTTTCTTT. This gives the protein CASSSWVGTGNTEAFF.

This clone was observed once. The rearrangement links TRBV10-3 to TRBJ1-6, with 7 bases matching TRBD1. The junction had 3 bases not matched to a gene; V was cut back by 4 bases and J by 6 bases. The CDR3 totals 14 residues. CDR1 and CDR2 from the germline V gene are ENHRY and SYGVKD. The CDR3 sequence is CAISGDRVNSPLHF. The CDR3 DNA follows: TGTGCCATCAGTGGAGACAGGGTTAATTCACCCCTCCACTTT.

This rearrangement joins TRBV9 to TRBJ1-2; D gene uncertain. The V and J ends lost 3 bases and 4 bases respectively, with 10 bases between them. Germline lookup yields CDR1 SGDLS and CDR2 YYNGEE. CDR3 length: 13 amino acids. The CDR3 reads CASSAPAGYGYTF. In DNA, the CDR3 is TGTGCCAGCAGCGCCCCTGCGGGCTATGGCTACACCTTC.

The rearrangement uses TRBV6-6 and TRBJ2-7, with D uncertain. The germline gives CDR1 MNHNY, CDR2 SVGAGI (reference sequence). V lost 6 bases to trimming and J lost 0 bases, with 6 bases between them. The CDR3 consists of 12 residues. CDR3 amino acids: CASSHVSYEQYF. CDR3 sequence (DNA): TGTGCCAGCAGCCATGTCTCCTACGAGCAGTACTTC.

J is TRBJ1-2 and V is TRBV4-1; D may be TRBD1 (6 bases). From germline, CDR1 is MGHRA and CDR2 YSYEKL. This CDR3 has 14 amino acids. The V and J ends lost 0 bases and 5 bases respectively, with 10 bases between them. CDR3 DNA sequence: TGCGCCAGCAGCCAAGATAGAGGACAGTATGGCTACACCTTC. It is translated as CASSQDRGQYGYTF.

V is TRBV7-6 and J is TRBJ2-1; 9 positions match TRBD2. The V gene end was trimmed by 1 base and the J gene end by 8 bases; junction bases not matched to a gene: 6. Germline V CDR1 and CDR2: SGHVS, FNYEAQ. The CDR3 contains 15 residues. The CDR3 DNA is TGTGCCAGCAGCTTAGAGCGGGGGGATCTGCATGAGCAGTTCTTC. It is translated as CASSLERGDLHEQFF.

This rearrangement joins TRBV6-6 to TRBJ1-1; TRBD1 agrees at 7 bases. Germline-derived CDR1 and CDR2 are MNHNY and SVGAGI (reference sequence). The length of the CDR3 is 12 residues. The V gene end was trimmed by 5 bases and the J gene end by 8 bases; junction bases not matched to a gene: 5. CDR3 sequence: CASSQGTVEAFF. The CDR3 coding sequence is TGTGCCAGCAGTCAGGGGACAGTGGAAGCTTTCTTT.

The chain joins TRBV13 to TRBJ1-2, with 9 bases fitting TRBD1. The CDR3 loop spans 15 amino acids. Germline lookup yields CDR1 PRHDT and CDR2 FYEKMQ (reference sequence). Trimming at V came to 5 bases and at J to 2 bases, leaving 6 bases not matched to a gene. The CDR3 nucleotides read TGTGCCAGCAGCACAGGGGACAGGGCAAACTATGGCTACACCTTC. It codes for CASSTGDRANYGYTF. Looking up the rest from reference TRBV13 and TRBJ1-2 gives the full variable domain: AAGVIQSPRHLIKEKRETATLKCYPIPRHDTVYWYQQGPGQDPQFLISFYEKMQSDKGSIPDRFSAQQFSDYHSELNMSSLELGDSALYFCASSTGDRANYGYTFGSGTRLTVV.

The chain recombines TRBV20-1 with TRBJ2-1; D gene ambiguous. V shed 3 bases and J shed 0 bases, with 15 bases lying between them. The germline V gene has CDR1 DFQATT and CDR2 SNEGSKA (reference sequence). This CDR3 has 16 residues. The DNA for the CDR3 is TGCAGTGCTAGTCTACTTGGGTCGGGCTCCTACAATGAGCAGTTCTTC. This gives the protein CSASLLGSGSYNEQFF.

The rearrangement links TRBV11-3 to TRBJ2-7, with D uncertain. The V gene's germline CDR1 is SGHNT and CDR2 YENEEA. The V end was cut by 4 bases, the J end by 3 bases, with 10 bases between. There are 13 residues in the CDR3. As DNA, the CDR3 is TGTGCCAGCAGCTCCGGGTCACTCTACGAGCAGTACTTC. It specifies CASSSGSLYEQYF.

This clone was detected once. The V and J genes are TRBV27 and TRBJ2-1; TRBD2 is a possible D gene (6 bases). V lost 8 bases and J lost 4, with 18 bases in between. CDR1 and CDR2 (germline): MNHEY, SMNVEV (reference sequence). The CDR3 is 15 amino acids. This CDR3 reads CASAQTGGPYNEQFF. Here the CDR3 DNA reads TGTGCCAGCGCACAAACCGGAGGGCCGTACAATGAGCAGTTCTTC.

The chain employs TRBV10-3 and TRBJ1-1; TRBD1 matches at 7 bases. This CDR3 region has 13 residues. Trimming cost V 5 bases and J 6 bases; bases outside gene matches: 6. CDR1 is ENHRY and CDR2 is SYGVKD in the germline V gene. CDR3 nucleotides: TGTGCCATCAGTCGACAGGGATTCGCTGAAGCTTTCTTT. Translating gives CAISRQGFAEAFF.